This T cell receptor (beta chain) is drawn from a study of OX40 agonist ivuxolimab in advanced cancers. Some clones are missing from TCRdb's copy, which holds only in-frame ones; the method was immunoSEQ multiplex PCR. The table includes 40,000 or so clones, 78% detected once. Germline CDR1 SGHRS, CDR2 YFSETQ. This CDR3 spans 14 amino acids. Trimming shortened V by 2 bases and J by 6 bases, and 11 bases separated the two germline ends. The V and J genes are TRBV5-1 and TRBJ1-4, with D hard to call. The receptor comes from an adult with an advanced solid tumor such as melanoma, head and neck, liver or kidney cancer. Sequencing used CD4+ or CD8+ T cells sorted from blood, obtained in a trial of the OX40 agonist ivuxolimab. The DNA for the CDR3 is TGCGCCAGCAGCTTATCACCGGTGGATGAAAAACTGTTTTTT. Its translation: CASSLSPVDEKLFF. The variable domain in full, with the rest retrieved from reference TRBV5-1 and TRBJ1-4, is KAGVTQTPRYLIKTRGQQVTLSCSPISGHRSVSWYQQTPGQGLQFLFEYFSETQRNKGNFPGRFSGRQFSNSRSEMNVSTLELGDSALYLCASSLSPVDEKLFFGSGTQLSVL.